The 9 T cell receptor beta chains listed next were all sequenced from one sample in a study of blood T cell repertoires in COVID-19. Sequencing used immunoSEQ multiplex PCR; TCRdb keeps in-frame clones, though not all of them. Here the sample spans 350,000 to 450,000 clones, less than 85% being singletons. The sequencing input was peripheral blood. The receptors stem from a young woman with acute or convalescent COVID-19.

The chain joins TRBV7-3 to TRBJ1-1, with TRBD1 matching 8 bases. Unmatched junction bases numbered 3, after V lost 0 bases and J lost 3 bases. There are 15 residues in the CDR3. The germline CDR1 and CDR2 sequences are SGHTA and FQGTGA. For the CDR3, the DNA is TGTGCCAGCAGCTTAACAACAGGGGGACACACTGAAGCTTTCTTT. Translating it yields CASSLTTGGHTEAFF.

Worth noting for this clone: A read error may produce the germline difference seen at one junction end. The genes are TRBV15 and TRBJ2-7, with a possible D match to TRBD1 (6 bases). CDR3 length equals 16 residues. Germline V CDR1 and CDR2: LNHNV, YYDKDF (reference sequence). The CDR3 region has the DNA TGTGCCACCAGCGGAGAACATGGACAGAGCTCCTACGAGCAGTACTTC. It codes for CATSGEHGQSSYEQYF.

The chain carries TRBV7-9 and TRBJ1-2; TRBD1 is a possible D gene (6 bases). Germline CDR1 is SEHNR and CDR2 is FQNEAQ (reference sequence). The CDR3 spans 16 residues. The germline V and J ends were trimmed by 1 base and 3 bases, with 15 bases remaining between them. CDR3 residues: CASSLGDIVADYGYTF. In nucleotides, the CDR3 is TGTGCCAGCAGCTTAGGGGACATCGTCGCGGACTATGGCTACACCTTC.

This clone was found a few times. The chain has TRBV6-5 and TRBJ1-2; D perhaps matches TRBD1 (5 bases). The germline V gene has CDR1 MNHEY and CDR2 SVGAGI. The length of the CDR3 is 13 residues. Trimming took off 5 bases at V and 2 bases at J, with 9 bases between the two ends. The CDR3 sequence: CASSLTDNYGYTF. The CDR3 DNA is TGTGCCAGCAGTCTGACAGACAACTATGGCTACACCTTC.

The rearrangement joins TRBV3-1 (or the pseudogene TRBV3-2) to TRBJ1-5; 7 nucleotides match TRBD1. V was clipped by 0 bases and J by 7 bases; unmatched bases: 9. Germline V gene lookup returns CDR1 LGHDT and CDR2 YNNKEL (reference sequence). The CDR3 length is 16 residues. The CDR3 DNA reads as TGTGCCAGCAGCCAAGAACGAGGGGGCGAAAAGCAGCCCCAGCATTTT. Encoded protein: CASSQERGGEKQPQHF.

The V and J genes are TRBV6-5 and TRBJ2-7, with a possible D match to TRBD1 (5 bases). This CDR3 has 14 residues. The germline V gene has CDR1 MNHEY and CDR2 SVGAGI. Trimming removed 7 bases at V and 3 bases at J, with 16 bases between. CDR3 amino acids: CASIFRVSLYEQYF. CDR3 coding DNA: TGTGCCAGCATCTTCAGGGTTTCTCTCTACGAGCAGTACTTC.

As concerns this clone: Other DNA sequences in the sample encode the same CDR3. In DNA form, the CDR3 reads TGTGCCAGCAGGAGCTCCTATAATTCACCCCTCCACTTT. This encodes CASRSSYNSPLHF. V is TRBV27 and J is TRBJ1-6; the D is unclear. This CDR3 spans 13 amino acids. The germline V and J ends were trimmed by 6 bases and 0 bases, with 3 bases remaining between them. CDR1 and CDR2 from the germline V gene are MNHEY and SMNVEV (reference sequence).

Only one count was recorded for this clone. This chain joins TRBV7-9 and TRBJ2-4, with D possibly TRBD2 on 6 matching bases. The CDR3 sequence is 18 residues long. Trimming took 4 bases from V and 5 from J, leaving 24 bases between them. Germline V gene sequence: CDR1 SEHNR, CDR2 FQNEAQ (reference sequence). The CDR3 coding sequence is TGTGCCAGCAGCTCTATCCAAGGACGGGGGAAATCGGAAAACATTCAGTACTTC. Translation gives CASSSIQGRGKSENIQYF.

This chain joins TRBV28 and TRBJ1-1, with D unresolved. Germline V gene data show CDR1 as MDHEN and CDR2 as SYDVKM. Trimming removed 9 bases at V and 0 bases at J, with 11 bases between. This CDR3 region has 13 residues. CDR3: CASTVTLNTEAFF. The CDR3 DNA is TGTGCCAGTACAGTCACACTGAACACTGAAGCTTTCTTT. Together with reference TRBV28 and TRBJ1-1, the CDR3 gives the full variable domain: DVKVTQSSRYLVKRTGEKVFLECVQDMDHENMFWYRQDPGLGLRLIYFSYDVKMKEKGDIPEGYSVSREKKERFSLILESASTNQTSMYLCASTVTLNTEAFFGQGTRLTVV.